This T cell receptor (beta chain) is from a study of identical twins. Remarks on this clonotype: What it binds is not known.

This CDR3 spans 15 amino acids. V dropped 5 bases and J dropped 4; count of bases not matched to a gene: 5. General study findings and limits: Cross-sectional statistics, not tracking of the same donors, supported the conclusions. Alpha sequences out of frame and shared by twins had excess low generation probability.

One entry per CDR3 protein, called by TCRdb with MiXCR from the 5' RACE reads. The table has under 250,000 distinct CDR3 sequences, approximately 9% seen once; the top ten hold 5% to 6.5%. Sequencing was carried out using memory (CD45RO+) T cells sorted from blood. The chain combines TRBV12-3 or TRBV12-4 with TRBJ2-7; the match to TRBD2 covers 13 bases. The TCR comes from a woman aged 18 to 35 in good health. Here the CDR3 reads CASSRRTSGSYEQYF. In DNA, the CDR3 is TGTGCCAGCAGTCGCCGGACTAGCGGGAGTTACGAGCAGTACTTC.